This T cell receptor beta chain was identified during a study of a mutant IDH1 vaccine in newly diagnosed glioma. Looking at the study overall: Earlier treatment was radiotherapy, temozolomide, or both, with most getting both.

The CDR3 length is 14 residues. CDR1 and CDR2 (germline): SGHTA, FQGNSA. The V end was cut by 5 bases, the J end by 0 bases, with 9 bases between. The method was immunoSEQ multiplex PCR; TCRdb's version includes in-frame clones alone and lacks a portion of them. The table shows 45,000 to 60,000 clones, with 78% occurring only once. Note on this clone: Its antigen is as yet unknown.

Indicated time point: week 5, during vaccination. One vaccine dose held 300 ug of mutant IDH1 20-mer peptide and came with topical imiquimod. The clonotype was recovered from a man between 50 and 59 years old with glioma. Sequencing was performed on PBMCs, taken from a glioma patient whose treatment included an IDH1 peptide vaccine. V gene TRBV7-2 combines with J gene TRBJ2-3; tentatively, D is TRBD1 (5 bases). CDR3 DNA: TGTGCCAGCAGCGCCCGACAGAGCACAGATACGCAGTATTTT. This translates into CASSARQSTDTQYF.